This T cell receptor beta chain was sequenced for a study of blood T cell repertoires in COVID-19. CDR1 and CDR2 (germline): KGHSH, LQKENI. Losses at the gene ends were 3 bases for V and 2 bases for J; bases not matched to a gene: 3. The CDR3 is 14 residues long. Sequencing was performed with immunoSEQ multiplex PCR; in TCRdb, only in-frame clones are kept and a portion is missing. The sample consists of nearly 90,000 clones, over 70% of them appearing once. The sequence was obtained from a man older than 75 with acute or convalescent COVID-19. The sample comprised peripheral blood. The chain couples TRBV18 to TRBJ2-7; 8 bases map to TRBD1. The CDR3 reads CASSPGQGPYEQYF. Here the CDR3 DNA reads TGTGCCAGCTCACCCGGACAGGGCCCCTACGAGCAGTACTTC. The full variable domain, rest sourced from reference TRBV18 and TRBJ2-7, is NAGVMQNPRHLVRRRGQEARLRCSPMKGHSHVYWYRQLPEEGLKFMVYLQKENIIDESGMPKERFSAEFPKEGPSILRIQQVVRGDSAAYFCASSPGQGPYEQYFGPGTRLTVT.